This TCR beta chain was retrieved from a study of T cell repertoires in ileal Crohn's disease. Looking at the study overall: Roughly 40% were active smokers at surgery; median disease duration was approximately 7.3 years. Findings and limits, study-wide: All patients with clonality above 26.8% had endoscopic recurrence. High-frequency clones were more common in sorted CD8 than CD4 cells. Compared with non-smokers, active smokers at surgery showed more clonal expansions.

Profiling relied on immunoSEQ multiplex PCR, and the TCRdb table lists in-frame clones only, not all of them. In the table there are approximately 6,700 clones, around 92% of which are singletons. Worth noting for this clone: Its antigen is undetermined.

The clonotype comes from an adult with Crohn's disease. The specimen sequenced was ileal tissue.

In DNA, the CDR3 is TGTGCCAGCAGCTTGGGTAGGACAGAAGCCTACGAGCAGTACTTC. It yields the protein CASSLGRTEAYEQYF. The rearrangement uses TRBV11-2 and TRBJ2-7; D may be TRBD1 (6 bases). The CDR3 has 15 residues. V was clipped by 3 bases and J by 2 bases, with 14 bases between them. Germline loops: CDR1 SGHAT, CDR2 FQNNGV.